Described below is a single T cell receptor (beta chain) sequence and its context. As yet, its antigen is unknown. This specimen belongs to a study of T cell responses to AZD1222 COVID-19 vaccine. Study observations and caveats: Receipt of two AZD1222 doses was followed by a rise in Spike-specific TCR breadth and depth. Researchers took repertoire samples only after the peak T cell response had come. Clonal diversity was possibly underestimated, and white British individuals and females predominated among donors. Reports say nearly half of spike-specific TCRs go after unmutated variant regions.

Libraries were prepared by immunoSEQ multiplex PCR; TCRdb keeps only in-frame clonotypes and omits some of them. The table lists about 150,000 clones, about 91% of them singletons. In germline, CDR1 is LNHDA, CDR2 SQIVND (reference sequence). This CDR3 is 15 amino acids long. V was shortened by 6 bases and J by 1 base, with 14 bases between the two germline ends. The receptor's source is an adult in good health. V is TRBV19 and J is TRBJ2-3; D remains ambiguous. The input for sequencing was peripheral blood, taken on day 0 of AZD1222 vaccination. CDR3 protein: CASRGWESGTDTQYF. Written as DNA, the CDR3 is TGTGCCAGTAGGGGTTGGGAAAGCGGCACAGATACGCAGTATTTT. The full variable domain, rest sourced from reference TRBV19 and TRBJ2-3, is DGGITQSPKYLFRKEGQNVTLSCEQNLNHDAMYWYRQDPGQGLRLIYYSQIVNDFQKGDIAEGYSVSREKKESFPLTVTSAQKNPTAFYLCASRGWESGTDTQYFGPGTRLTVL.